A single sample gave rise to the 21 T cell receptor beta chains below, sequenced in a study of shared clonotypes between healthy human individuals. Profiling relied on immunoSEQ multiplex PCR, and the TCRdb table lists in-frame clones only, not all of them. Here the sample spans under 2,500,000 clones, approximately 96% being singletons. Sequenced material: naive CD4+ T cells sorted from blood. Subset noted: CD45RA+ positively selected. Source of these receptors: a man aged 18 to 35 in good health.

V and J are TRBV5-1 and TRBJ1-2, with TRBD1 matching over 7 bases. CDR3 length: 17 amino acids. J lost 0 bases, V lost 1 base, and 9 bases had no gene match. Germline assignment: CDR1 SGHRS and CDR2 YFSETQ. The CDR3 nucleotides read TGCGCCAGCAGCTTGCAGGACAGGAGTTATACTAACTATGGCTACACCTTC. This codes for CASSLQDRSYTNYGYTF. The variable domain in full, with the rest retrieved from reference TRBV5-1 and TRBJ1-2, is KAGVTQTPRYLIKTRGQQVTLSCSPISGHRSVSWYQQTPGQGLQFLFEYFSETQRNKGNFPGRFSGRQFSNSRSEMNVSTLELGDSALYLCASSLQDRSYTNYGYTFGSGTRLTVV.

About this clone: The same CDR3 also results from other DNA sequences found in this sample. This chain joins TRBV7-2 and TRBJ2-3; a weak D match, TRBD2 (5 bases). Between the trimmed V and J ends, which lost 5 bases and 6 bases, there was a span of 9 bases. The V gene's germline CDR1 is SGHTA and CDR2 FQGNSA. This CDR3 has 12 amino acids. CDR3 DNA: TGTGCCAGCAGCCCGCCGGGGGATACGCAGTATTTT. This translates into CASSPPGDTQYF.

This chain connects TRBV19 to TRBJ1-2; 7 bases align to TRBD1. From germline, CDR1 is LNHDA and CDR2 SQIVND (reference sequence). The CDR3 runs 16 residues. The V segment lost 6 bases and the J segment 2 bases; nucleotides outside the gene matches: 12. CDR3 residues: CASSAAFVGQNYGYTF. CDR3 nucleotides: TGTGCCAGTAGCGCCGCATTCGTGGGACAGAACTATGGCTACACCTTC.

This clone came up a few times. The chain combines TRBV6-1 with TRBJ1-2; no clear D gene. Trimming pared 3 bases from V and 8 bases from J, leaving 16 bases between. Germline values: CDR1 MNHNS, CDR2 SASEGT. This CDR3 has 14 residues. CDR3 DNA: TGTGCCAGCAGTGATCTGACGGCTTCCATAGGCTACACCTTC. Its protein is CASSDLTASIGYTF.

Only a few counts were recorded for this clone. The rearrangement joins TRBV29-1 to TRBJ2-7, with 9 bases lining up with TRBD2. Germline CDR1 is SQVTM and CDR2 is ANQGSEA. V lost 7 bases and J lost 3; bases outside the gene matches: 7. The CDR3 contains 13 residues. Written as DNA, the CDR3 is TGCAGCGCTCGACTAGCGGACCACTACGAGCAGTACTTC. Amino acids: CSARLADHYEQYF.

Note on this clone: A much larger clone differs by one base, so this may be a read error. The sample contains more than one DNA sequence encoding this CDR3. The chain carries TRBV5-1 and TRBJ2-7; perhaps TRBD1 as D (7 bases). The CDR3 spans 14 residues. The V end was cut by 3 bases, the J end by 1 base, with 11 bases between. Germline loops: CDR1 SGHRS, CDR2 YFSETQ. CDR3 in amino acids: CASSSSGGSYEQYF. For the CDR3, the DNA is TGCGCCAGCAGCTCCTCAGGGGGGTCCTACGAGCAGTACTTC.

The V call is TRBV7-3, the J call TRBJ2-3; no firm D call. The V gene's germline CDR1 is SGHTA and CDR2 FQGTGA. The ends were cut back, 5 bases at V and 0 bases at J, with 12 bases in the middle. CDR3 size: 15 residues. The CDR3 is CASSPLTRSTDTQYF. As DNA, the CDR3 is TGTGCCAGCAGCCCCCTAACTCGTAGCACAGATACGCAGTATTTT.

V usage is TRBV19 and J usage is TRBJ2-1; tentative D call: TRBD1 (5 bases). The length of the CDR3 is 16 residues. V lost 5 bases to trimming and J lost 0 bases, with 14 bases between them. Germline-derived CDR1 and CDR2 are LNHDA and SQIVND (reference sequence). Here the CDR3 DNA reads TGTGCCAGTAGTCTGGCCCAGGGCTACTCCTACAATGAGCAGTTCTTC. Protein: CASSLAQGYSYNEQFF.

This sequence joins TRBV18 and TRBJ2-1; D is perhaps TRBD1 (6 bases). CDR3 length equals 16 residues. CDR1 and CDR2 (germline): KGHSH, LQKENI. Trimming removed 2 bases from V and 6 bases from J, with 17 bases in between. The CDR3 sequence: CASSPTSGVLSNEQFF. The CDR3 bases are TGTGCCAGCTCACCAACTTCAGGGGTTTTAAGCAATGAGCAGTTCTTC.

The CDR3 DNA follows: TGCGCCAGCAGCTGGGGCCAAAAGGGGACTGAAGCTTTCTTT. It yields the protein CASSWGQKGTEAFF. The rearrangement uses TRBV10-1 and TRBJ1-1, with D tentatively TRBD1 (5 bases). The V end was cut by 6 bases, the J end by 5 bases, with 16 bases between. Germline V gives CDR1 WNHNN, CDR2 SYGVQD (reference sequence). The CDR3 contains 14 residues.

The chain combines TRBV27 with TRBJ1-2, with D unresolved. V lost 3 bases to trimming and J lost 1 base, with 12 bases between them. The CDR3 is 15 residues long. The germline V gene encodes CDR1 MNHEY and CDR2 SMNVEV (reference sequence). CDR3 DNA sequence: TGTGCCAGCAGTTTGGGAACTCCGAATAACTATGGCTACACCTTC. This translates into CASSLGTPNNYGYTF.

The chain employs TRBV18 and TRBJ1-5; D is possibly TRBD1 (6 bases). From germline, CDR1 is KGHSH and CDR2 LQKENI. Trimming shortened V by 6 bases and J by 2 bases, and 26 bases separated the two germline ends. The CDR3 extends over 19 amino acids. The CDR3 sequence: CASSPLRQGPAEGNQPQHF. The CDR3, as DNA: TGTGCCAGCTCTCCGTTAAGGCAGGGGCCTGCCGAAGGCAATCAGCCCCAGCATTTT.

CDR3 in amino acids: CAWSNRINQPQHF. The DNA for the CDR3 is TGTGCCTGGAGTAATAGAATTAATCAGCCCCAGCATTTT. The V and J genes are TRBV30 and TRBJ1-5; D is unclear. The germline gives CDR1 GTSNPN, CDR2 SVGIG (reference sequence). This CDR3 contains 13 residues. V gave up 2 bases and J gave up 4 bases, with 9 bases separating them.

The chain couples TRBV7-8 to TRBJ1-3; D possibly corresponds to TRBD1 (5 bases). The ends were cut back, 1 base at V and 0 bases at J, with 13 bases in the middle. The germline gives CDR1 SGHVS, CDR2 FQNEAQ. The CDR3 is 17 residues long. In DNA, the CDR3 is TGTGCCAGCAGCTTAGAGGCAGGGCTCTACTCTGGAAACACCATATATTTT. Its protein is CASSLEAGLYSGNTIYF. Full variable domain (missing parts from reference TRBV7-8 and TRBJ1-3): GAGVSQSPRYKVAKRGQDVALRCDPISGHVSLFWYQQALGQGPEFLTYFQNEAQLDKSGLPSDRFFAERPEGSVSTLKIQRTQQEDSAVYLCASSLEAGLYSGNTIYFGEGSWLTVV.

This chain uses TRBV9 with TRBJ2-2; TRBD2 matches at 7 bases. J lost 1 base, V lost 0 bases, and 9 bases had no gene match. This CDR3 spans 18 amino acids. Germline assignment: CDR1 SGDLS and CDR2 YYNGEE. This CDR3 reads CASSVDVGRAKNTGELFF. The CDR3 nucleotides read TGTGCCAGCAGCGTAGACGTGGGGAGGGCTAAGAACACCGGGGAGCTGTTTTTT. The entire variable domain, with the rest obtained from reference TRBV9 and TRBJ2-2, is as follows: DSGVTQTPKHLITATGQRVTLRCSPRSGDLSVYWYQQSLDQGLQFLIQYYNGEERAKGNILERFSAQQFPDLHSELNLSSLELGDSALYFCASSVDVGRAKNTGELFFGEGSRLTVL.

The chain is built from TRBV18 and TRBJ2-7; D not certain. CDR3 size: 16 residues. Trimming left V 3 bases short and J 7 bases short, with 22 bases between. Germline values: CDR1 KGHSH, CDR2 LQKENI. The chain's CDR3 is CASSPGTKAATIEQYF. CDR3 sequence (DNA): TGTGCCAGCTCACCGGGAACCAAGGCTGCTACGATTGAGCAGTACTTC.

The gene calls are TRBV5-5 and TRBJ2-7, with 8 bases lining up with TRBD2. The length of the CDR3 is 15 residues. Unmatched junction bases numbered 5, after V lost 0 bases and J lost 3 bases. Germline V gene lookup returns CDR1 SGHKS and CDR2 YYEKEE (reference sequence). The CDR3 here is CASSLGLANLYEQYF. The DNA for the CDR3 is TGTGCCAGCAGCTTGGGACTAGCGAATCTCTACGAGCAGTACTTC.

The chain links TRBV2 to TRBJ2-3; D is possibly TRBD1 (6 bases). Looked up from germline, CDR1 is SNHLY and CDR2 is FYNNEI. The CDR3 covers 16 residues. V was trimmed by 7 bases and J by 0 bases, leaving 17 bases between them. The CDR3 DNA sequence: TGTGCCAGCATGCTGGGGGCTGGATCTAGCACAGATACGCAGTATTTT. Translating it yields CASMLGAGSSTDTQYF. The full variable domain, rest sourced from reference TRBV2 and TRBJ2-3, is EPEVTQTPSHQVTQMGQEVILRCVPISNHLYFYWYRQILGQKVEFLVSFYNNEISEKSEIFDDQFSVERPDGSNFTLKIRSTKLEDSAMYFCASMLGAGSSTDTQYFGPGTRLTVL.

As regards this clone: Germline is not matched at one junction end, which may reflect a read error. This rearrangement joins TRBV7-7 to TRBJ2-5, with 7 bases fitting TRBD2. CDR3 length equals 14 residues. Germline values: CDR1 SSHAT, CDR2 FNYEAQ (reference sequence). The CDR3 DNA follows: TGTGCTAGCAGTTTGACTAGCTTGGGGGAGACCCAGTACTTC. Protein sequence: CASSLTSLGETQYF. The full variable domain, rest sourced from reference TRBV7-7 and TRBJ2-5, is GAGVSQSPRYKVTKRGQDVTLRCDPISSHATLYWYQQALGQGPEFLTYFNYEAQPDKSGLPSDRFSAERPEGSISTLTIQRTEQRDSAMYRCASSLTSLGETQYFGPGTRLLVL.

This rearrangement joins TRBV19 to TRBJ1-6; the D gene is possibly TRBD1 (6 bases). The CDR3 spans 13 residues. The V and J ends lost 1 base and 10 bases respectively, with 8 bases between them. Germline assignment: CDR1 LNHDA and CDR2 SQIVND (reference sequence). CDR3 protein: CASSIVGASPLHF. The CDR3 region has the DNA TGTGCCAGTAGTATAGTGGGGGCATCACCCCTCCACTTT.

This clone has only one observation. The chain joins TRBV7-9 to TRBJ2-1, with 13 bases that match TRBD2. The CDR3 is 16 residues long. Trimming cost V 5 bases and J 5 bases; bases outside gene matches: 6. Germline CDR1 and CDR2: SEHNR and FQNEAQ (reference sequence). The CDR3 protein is CASSRGTSGTNNEQFF. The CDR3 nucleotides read TGTGCCAGCAGCCGCGGGACTAGCGGGACTAACAATGAGCAGTTCTTC.